The T cell receptor beta chain described here comes from a study of blood T cell repertoires in COVID-19. Study context: T cells, B-cell-depleted T cells, or PBMCs supplied cDNA or gDNA.

Germline V gene lookup returns CDR1 SEHNR and CDR2 FQNEAQ (reference sequence). V lost 5 bases and J lost 2; bases outside the gene matches: 3. The CDR3 covers 15 residues. Under the authors' procedure: Amplification of reference gene primers provided the estimated nucleated cell counts. Assay: immunoSEQ multiplex PCR; the TCRdb copy retains only in-frame clones and omits some. D and trimming come from the DNA, and the V and J calls and clone size come from that table. This sample carries 60,000 or so clones, around 91% of them seen once, and the ten largest clones take 13% to 15%. V gene TRBV7-9 combines with J gene TRBJ1-3; TRBD1 matches 10 bases. Sequenced: peripheral blood. The TCR was taken from a woman aged 60-70 years with active COVID-19. The CDR3 reads CASSQDRGPGNTIYF. Written as DNA, the CDR3 is TGTGCCAGCAGCCAAGACAGGGGGCCTGGAAACACCATATATTTT.